A selection of T cell receptor beta chains follows, all from one sample in a study of preoperative IRX-2 immunotherapy in early breast cancer. Generated by immunoSEQ multiplex PCR, the TCRdb table keeps only in-frame clones and is missing some. Of more than 750 clones in the sample, more than 70% are singletons; the top ten hold more than 7%. The source material was tumor tissue, sampled before IRX-2 immunotherapy. Receptors were obtained from a human donor with breast cancer. The CDR3 runs from the conserved cysteine through the conserved F or W. The D gene is left open where the match is weak. Clone size is shown for a subset of rows, as once, few, many or a class of expanded clone.

>TRBJ1-4|NA|TRBV6-7|NA
CASSYSGRGSPKLFF
TGTGCCAGCAGTTACTCAGGTCGGGGGAGTCCAAAACTGTTTTTT
>TRBJ1-1|few|TRBV19|NA
CASSIGQQVNTEAFF
TGTGCCAGTAGTATAGGGCAACAGGTGAACACTGAAGCTTTCTTT
>TRBJ2-7|NA|TRBV6-8|NA
CASSYLRGSGAEQYF
TGTGCCAGCAGTTACTTGAGGGGGTCGGGAGCCGAGCAGTACTTC
>TRBJ1-3|NA|TRBV6-8|TRBD1
CASSERLRGQGGNTIYF
TGTGCCAGCAGTGAGCGCCTAAGGGGACAGGGAGGAAACACCATATATTTT
>TRBJ1-1|NA|TRBV11-3|NA
CASSLSRGITEAFF
TGTGCCAGCAGCTTATCAAGGGGAATCACTGAAGCTTTCTTT
>TRBJ1-3|few|TRBV5-1|NA
CASSSTGSSGNTIYF
TGCGCCAGCAGCTCAACAGGGAGCTCTGGAAACACCATATATTTT
>TRBJ2-7|few|TRBV6-8|NA
CASSDDLSYEQYF
TGTGCCAGCAGTGACGACCTCTCCTACGAGCAGTACTTC
>TRBJ1-3|NA|TRBV28|NA
CASTWGGSGNTIYF
TGTGCCAGCACCTGGGGGGGCTCTGGAAACACCATATATTTT
>TRBJ1-4|NA|TRBV19|NA
CAILTGADEKLFF
TGTGCCATCCTCACCGGGGCCGATGAAAAACTGTTTTTT
>TRBJ2-1|NA|TRBV7-6|TRBD1
CASSLRGMRNEQFF
TGTGCCAGCAGCCTCAGGGGGATGCGGAATGAGCAGTTCTTC
>TRBJ2-7|NA|TRBV18|TRBD2
CASSPKGGSSGEQYF
TGTGCCAGCTCACCAAAGGGAGGGAGTTCGGGCGAGCAGTACTTC
>TRBJ1-1|few|TRBV6-8|NA
CASSRGQYEAFF
TGTGCCAGCAGCCGCGGACAGTATGAAGCTTTCTTT
>TRBJ1-2|NA|TRBV15|NA
CATSRGEGSYGYTF
TGTGCCACCAGCAGAGGGGAAGGGAGTTATGGCTACACCTTC
>TRBJ1-2|NA|TRBV11-3|NA
CASSFRPASYGYTF
TGTGCCAGCAGCTTCAGGCCAGCTTCCTATGGCTACACCTTC
>TRBJ2-2|NA|TRBV29-1|TRBD1
CSVSVGTGMNTGELFF
TGCAGCGTCTCGGTGGGGACAGGGATGAACACCGGGGAGCTGTTTTTT
>TRBJ1-2|NA|TRBV6-8|NA
CANSDRNYGYTF
TGTGCCAACTCGGACCGGAACTATGGCTACACCTTC
>TRBJ2-2|NA|TRBV6-8|TRBD1
CASSYMSGGTGELFF
TGTGCCAGCAGTTACATGTCAGGGGGCACCGGGGAGCTGTTTTTT
>TRBJ1-4|NA|TRBV16|NA
CASSQSAGGHATNEKLFF
TGTGCCAGCAGCCAATCGGCCGGGGGGCATGCAACTAATGAAAAACTGTTTTTT
>TRBJ1-5|NA|TRBV6-8|NA
CASMMTGGQPQHF
TGTGCCAGCATGATGACAGGAGGACAGCCCCAGCATTTT
>TRBJ2-2|NA|TRBV6-8|TRBD1
CASSRTGETGELFF
TGTGCCAGCAGTCGGACAGGGGAAACCGGGGAGCTGTTTTTT
>TRBJ1-2|NA|TRBV29-1|NA
CSVERRNYGYTF
TGCAGCGTTGAGCGCAGAAACTATGGCTACACCTTC
>TRBJ1-2|NA|TRBV6-8|NA
CASSHEDLVPRYTF
TGTGCCAGCAGTCACGAGGACTTGGTACCGCGCTACACCTTC
>TRBJ2-2|NA|TRBV6-8|TRBD2
CASSDAIAGGKLAGELFF
TGTGCCAGCAGTGACGCCATAGCGGGGGGCAAGTTGGCCGGGGAGCTGTTTTTT
>TRBJ2-7|NA|TRBV11-3|TRBD1
CASSSPGQAHEQYF
TGTGCCAGCAGCTCCCCGGGACAGGCTCACGAGCAGTACTTC
>TRBJ1-3|NA|TRBV5-1|NA
CASSLDGGSGNTIYF
TGCGCCAGCAGCTTGGATGGGGGCTCTGGAAACACCATATATTTT
>TRBJ1-1|NA|TRBV6-8|NA
CASSWGKLRQNTEAFF
TGTGCCAGCAGCTGGGGTAAACTCCGACAGAACACTGAAGCTTTCTTT
>TRBJ2-3|NA|TRBV19|NA
CASSISWSTDTQYF
TGTGCCAGTAGTATCTCGTGGAGCACAGATACGCAGTATTTT
>TRBJ1-1|NA|TRBV11-3|NA
CASTMGGRITEAFF
TGTGCCAGCACCATGGGGGGGCGGATCACTGAAGCTTTCTTT
>TRBJ2-2|once|TRBV5-1|NA
CASSLAAGAHTGELFF
TGCGCCAGCAGCTTGGCCGCGGGGGCTCACACCGGGGAGCTGTTTTTT
>TRBJ2-2|NA|TRBV11-3|TRBD1
CASSHRGPNAGELFF
TGTGCCAGCAGCCACAGGGGCCCTAACGCCGGGGAGCTGTTTTTT
>TRBJ1-1|NA|TRBV11-3|TRBD1
CASSFRQKGGKRSTEAFF
TGTGCCAGCAGCTTCCGCCAGAAAGGGGGCAAACGGAGCACTGAAGCTTTCTTT
>TRBJ1-5|once|TRBV6-8|NA
CASSRRESNQPQHF
TGTGCCAGCAGTAGGAGGGAAAGCAATCAGCCCCAGCATTTT
>TRBJ1-2|NA|TRBV19|NA
CASSPTGGYGYTF
TGTGCCAGTTCCCCGACGGGCGGCTATGGCTACACCTTC
>TRBJ1-2|NA|TRBV6-8|NA
CASSYSAGPYGYTF
TGTGCCAGCAGTTACTCGGCAGGGCCCTATGGCTACACCTTC
>TRBJ2-5|NA|TRBV7-5|NA
CASSSLAGGRQETQYF
TGTGCCAGCAGCTCCCTAGCGGGGGGGCGGCAAGAGACCCAGTACTTC
>TRBJ1-5|once|TRBV10-2|NA
CASRGQLGNQPQHF
TGCGCCAGCAGAGGACAGCTGGGGAATCAGCCCCAGCATTTT
>TRBJ2-7|NA|TRBV23-1|NA
CASSSSSSYEQYF
TGCGCCAGCAGCAGCAGTAGCTCCTACGAGCAGTACTTC
>TRBJ2-3|few|TRBV4-1|TRBD1
CASSYLGQAEDTQYF
TGCGCCAGCAGTTACCTCGGACAGGCCGAAGATACGCAGTATTTT
>TRBJ2-2|NA|TRBV5-1|NA
CASSSRGADTGELFF
TGCGCCAGCAGCTCCAGGGGGGCGGACACCGGGGAGCTGTTTTTT
>TRBJ1-1|NA|TRBV5-1|TRBD1
CASSLVGTGTNTEAFF
TGCGCCAGCAGCTTGGTGGGGACAGGGACAAACACTGAAGCTTTCTTT
>TRBJ2-2|NA|TRBV10-2|TRBD2
CASRRDSRGASTKDTGELFF
TGCGCCAGCAGGAGGGACTCGCGGGGGGCCTCCACTAAGGACACCGGGGAGCTGTTTTTT
>TRBJ2-7|NA|TRBV5-1|NA
CASSFYLAGGGYEQYF
TGCGCCAGCAGCTTCTACTTGGCGGGTGGGGGCTACGAGCAGTACTTC
>TRBJ1-2|NA|TRBV6-8|NA
CASSYEAYYGYTF
TGTGCCAGCAGTTACGAAGCGTACTATGGCTACACCTTC
>TRBJ2-3|NA|TRBV6-8|TRBD2
CASSGGADTQYF
TGTGCCAGTAGCGGGGGGGCAGATACGCAGTATTTT
>TRBJ1-5|NA|TRBV6-8|NA
CASNRGPNQPQHF
TGTGCCAGCAATCGAGGGCCCAATCAGCCCCAGCATTTT
>TRBJ1-6|NA|TRBV28|NA
CATRPPGRDNSPLHF
TGTGCCACTAGACCGCCGGGACGGGATAATTCACCCCTCCACTTT
>TRBJ1-1|NA|TRBV11-3|TRBD1
CASSQTGGPNTEAFF
TGTGCCAGCAGTCAGACAGGGGGTCCGAACACTGAAGCTTTCTTT
>TRBJ2-6|NA|TRBV30|NA
CAWSVGAGANVLTF
TGTGCCTGGAGTGTAGGGGCTGGGGCCAACGTCCTGACTTTC
>TRBJ2-2|NA|TRBV6-8|TRBD2
CASSPSGGFVTGELFF
TGTGCCAGCAGCCCTAGCGGGGGTTTTGTCACCGGGGAGCTGTTTTTT
>TRBJ2-5|NA|TRBV6-8|NA
CASSYPTPIRGAPETQYF
TGTGCCAGCAGTTACCCTACTCCGATCCGGGGGGCCCCTGAGACCCAGTACTTC
>TRBJ1-1|NA|TRBV11-3|NA
CASSLDAGRMNTEAFF
TGTGCCAGCAGCTTGGATGCAGGGAGAATGAACACTGAAGCTTTCTTT
>TRBJ1-2|NA|TRBV28|TRBD1
CASSTHTGVRGYTF
TGTGCCAGCAGTACGCACACAGGGGTGCGAGGCTACACCTTC
>TRBJ2-2|NA|TRBV30|NA
CAWSRAGSQSRELFF
TGTGCCTGGAGTCGGGCAGGAAGCCAAAGTCGGGAGCTGTTTTTT